This entry lists 28 T cell receptor beta chains sequenced from one sample in a study of CD8+ T cells in alopecia areata. The treatment was: oral pan-JAK inhibitor, 5-10 mg twice daily. cDNA prepared by RNA extraction and subsequent reverse transcription served as the template for sequencing. Using immunoSEQ multiplex PCR, the repertoire was profiled, and TCRdb retains in-frame clones only, with some absent. The sample has roughly 190,000 clones, about three fifths seen once; the top ten hold just over 1%. Specimen: CD4+ T cells sorted from blood, collected at week 24, from a patient treated with tofacitinib. The receptor source for this set is a human donor with alopecia areata.

The chain combines TRBV6-9 with TRBJ2-5; tentative D call: TRBD2 (6 bases). V shed 4 bases and J shed 5 bases, with 8 bases lying between them. This CDR3 is built from 12 residues. Germline values: CDR1 MNHGY, CDR2 SVAAGI. The CDR3 DNA is TGTGCCAGCAGTTGCCGGGGGGAGACCCAGTACTTC. As protein: CASSCRGETQYF.

The chain is built from TRBV4-3 and TRBJ1-2; a weak D match, TRBD1 (6 bases). The CDR3 sequence is 14 residues long. V was trimmed by 0 bases and J by 4 bases, leaving 9 bases between them. The V gene's germline CDR1 is LGHNA and CDR2 YSLEER. Here the CDR3 DNA reads TGCGCCAGCAGCCAAGAAACAGGGAGCTATGGCTACACCTTC. Its protein product is CASSQETGSYGYTF.

The chain has TRBV4-3 and TRBJ2-7; no firm D call. The length of the CDR3 is 14 residues. The germline V and J ends were trimmed by 0 bases and 9 bases, with 15 bases remaining between them. Germline CDR1 and CDR2: LGHNA and YSLEER. CDR3 region: CASSQESTAKVQYF. CDR3 coding DNA: TGCGCCAGCAGCCAAGAGAGCACCGCCAAGGTGCAGTACTTC.

The chain has TRBV9 and TRBJ1-2; a possible D gene is TRBD1 (5 bases). Trimming pared 4 bases from V and 4 bases from J, leaving 11 bases between. Germline values: CDR1 SGDLS, CDR2 YYNGEE. CDR3 size: 13 residues. The CDR3 sequence is CASSPTGGYGYTF. The CDR3 region has the DNA TGTGCCAGCAGCCCTACAGGAGGCTATGGCTACACCTTC.

The rearrangement links TRBV30 to TRBJ2-3; D uncertain. The CDR3 contains 12 residues. V was clipped by 0 bases and J by 3 bases, with 4 bases between them. Germline lookup yields CDR1 GTSNPN and CDR2 SVGIG (reference sequence). CDR3 bases: TGTGCCTGGAGTGTAATTACAGATACGCAGTATTTT. It specifies CAWSVITDTQYF. Based on the CDR3 plus reference TRBV30 and TRBJ2-3, the full variable domain is SQTIHQWPATLVQPVGSPLSLECTVEGTSNPNLYWYRQAAGRGLQLLFYSVGIGQISSEVPQNLSASRPQDRQFILSSKKLLLSDSGFYLCAWSVITDTQYFGPGTRLTVL.

This clone was detected a few times. This chain links TRBV5-1 with TRBJ2-2; TRBD2 aligns across 12 bases. The germline V gene has CDR1 SGHRS and CDR2 YFSETQ. J lost 6 bases, V lost 4 bases, and 1 base had no gene match. The CDR3 covers 14 residues. This CDR3 reads CASSASGGAGELFF. The CDR3 bases are TGCGCCAGCAGCGCTAGCGGGGGGGCCGGGGAGCTGTTTTTT. Complete variable domain (other parts from reference TRBV5-1 and TRBJ2-2): KAGVTQTPRYLIKTRGQQVTLSCSPISGHRSVSWYQQTPGQGLQFLFEYFSETQRNKGNFPGRFSGRQFSNSRSEMNVSTLELGDSALYLCASSASGGAGELFFGEGSRLTVL.

The CDR3 protein is CASSLDRLLYNSPLHF. CDR3 DNA: TGTGCCAGCAGCTTAGACAGGCTCCTCTATAATTCACCCCTCCACTTT. The chain employs TRBV11-2 and TRBJ1-6; D not certain. Germline CDR1 is SGHAT and CDR2 is FQNNGV. This CDR3 spans 16 amino acids. V was trimmed by 0 bases and J by 3 bases, leaving 9 bases between them.

This clone was detected once. This chain uses TRBV7-8 with TRBJ2-7; D is undetermined. Germline V gives CDR1 SGHVS, CDR2 FQNEAQ. The CDR3 extends over 14 amino acids. The V gene lost 5 bases and the J gene lost 3 bases, with 14 bases spanning the gap. CDR3 sequence reads: CASSPTAVLYEQYF. Written as DNA, the CDR3 is TGTGCCAGCAGCCCAACCGCGGTCCTCTACGAGCAGTACTTC.

Comment on this clone: The sample carries other DNA sequences with the same CDR3. The V and J genes are TRBV27 and TRBJ2-7, with D possibly matching TRBD2 (6 bases). Germline CDR1 reads MNHEY; CDR2 reads SMNVEV (reference sequence). The CDR3 extends over 15 amino acids. Trimming removed 0 bases at V and 1 base at J, with 10 bases between. The DNA of the CDR3 is TGTGCCAGCAGTTTATCGGCCGGGGGATCCTACGAGCAGTACTTC. Protein product: CASSLSAGGSYEQYF.

In nucleotides, the CDR3 is TGTGCCACCAGCAGAGAGGGGCAGGGGAATTCACCCCTCCACTTT. Translation gives CATSREGQGNSPLHF. The chain uses TRBV15 and TRBJ1-6; a possible D gene is TRBD1 (6 bases). V lost 0 bases, J lost 7 bases, and 10 bases lay in between. The V gene's germline CDR1 is LNHNV and CDR2 YYDKDF (reference sequence). CDR3 length: 15 amino acids.

The J gene is TRBJ2-7, the V gene TRBV29-1, with D uncertain. Trimming left V 7 bases short and J 1 base short, with 11 bases between. CDR3 size: 12 residues. In germline, CDR1 is SQVTM, CDR2 ANQGSEA. The CDR3 protein is CSAETDSYEQYF. CDR3 coding DNA: TGCAGCGCAGAGACCGATTCCTACGAGCAGTACTTC.

The chain couples TRBV6-1 to TRBJ2-5; 11 bases fit TRBD2. V shed 4 bases, J shed 5 bases, and the junction held 3 bases outside the gene matches. The CDR3 is 14 amino acids. Per the germline V gene, CDR1 is MNHNS and CDR2 is SASEGT. CDR3 sequence: CASSALAGGETQYF. In DNA, the CDR3 is TGTGCCAGCAGTGCCCTAGCGGGGGGCGAGACCCAGTACTTC.

This clone was observed a handful of times. The V gene is TRBV30, the J gene TRBJ1-1; a possible D gene is TRBD1 (5 bases). The CDR3 totals 16 residues. The germline V and J ends were trimmed by 0 bases and 2 bases, with 16 bases remaining between them. The V gene's germline CDR1 is GTSNPN and CDR2 SVGIG (reference sequence). CDR3 bases: TGTGCCTGGAGTGTAATGGGACGGCGATTAAACACTGAAGCTTTCTTT. Translated: CAWSVMGRRLNTEAFF.

V gene TRBV30 combines with J gene TRBJ1-1; D gene ambiguous. This CDR3 has 11 residues. The germline V gene encodes CDR1 GTSNPN and CDR2 SVGIG (reference sequence). The V and J ends lost 2 bases and 1 base respectively, with 2 bases between them. The chain's CDR3 is CAWSTNTEAFF. CDR3 bases: TGTGCCTGGAGTACGAACACTGAAGCTTTCTTT.

The chain is built from TRBV11-1 and TRBJ2-7; TRBD1 agrees at 9 bases. Germline V gene data show CDR1 as SGHAT and CDR2 as FQDESV (reference sequence). J gave up 4 bases and V 5 bases, and 6 bases lay outside the gene matches. The CDR3 totals 14 residues. The CDR3 DNA reads TGTGCCAGCAGCCCCCGGGACAGGGCTTACGAGCAGTACTTC. The encoded protein is CASSPRDRAYEQYF.

The gene calls are TRBV2 and TRBJ1-1; weak D call: TRBD1 (6 bases). V was trimmed by 7 bases and J by 6 bases, leaving 12 bases between them. The CDR3 is made up of 12 amino acids. Germline V gene sequence: CDR1 SNHLY, CDR2 FYNNEI. The CDR3: CASKPTGAEAFF. The DNA of the CDR3 is TGTGCCAGCAAACCGACAGGCGCTGAAGCTTTCTTT.

The genes are TRBV29-1 and TRBJ1-5; D unclear. This CDR3 comprises 14 residues. Trimming removed 4 bases from V and 4 bases from J, with 14 bases in between. Looked up from germline, CDR1 is SQVTM and CDR2 is ANQGSEA. CDR3 region: CSVVGWEMNQPQHF. The CDR3 DNA reads as TGCAGCGTTGTCGGCTGGGAGATGAATCAGCCCCAGCATTTT.

Details on this clone: The sample contains more than one DNA sequence encoding this CDR3. In DNA form, the CDR3 reads TGCAGCGCACGGAACACTGAAGCTTTCTTT. Its translation: CSARNTEAFF. The rearrangement links TRBV29-1 to TRBJ1-1, with D hard to call. Trimming took 7 bases from V and 1 from J, leaving 4 bases between them. The CDR3 has 10 amino acids. From germline, CDR1 is SQVTM and CDR2 ANQGSEA.

The V call is TRBV29-1, the J call TRBJ2-5; 9 bases align to TRBD2. V gave up 6 bases and J gave up 2 bases; unmatched junction bases: 4. This CDR3 contains 13 residues. Germline loops: CDR1 SQVTM, CDR2 ANQGSEA. CDR3 loop: CSVSGGRQETQYF. CDR3 nucleotide sequence: TGCAGCGTAAGCGGGGGGAGACAAGAGACCCAGTACTTC.

V is TRBV9 and J is TRBJ2-7; no reliable D call. V was cut by 0 bases and J by 1 base, with 8 bases left in between. The CDR3 has 14 amino acids. Germline V gene data show CDR1 as SGDLS and CDR2 as YYNGEE. CDR3 in DNA: TGTGCCAGCAGCGTAGAGCCCAGGTCCTACGAGCAGTACTTC. Its protein is CASSVEPRSYEQYF.

The V call is TRBV11-2, the J call TRBJ2-7; TRBD1 aligns across 7 bases. The CDR3 has 15 residues. CDR1 and CDR2 from the germline V gene are SGHAT and FQNNGV. V was pared by 0 bases and J by 2 bases, with 4 bases of the junction left unmatched. CDR3 nucleotides: TGTGCCAGCAGCTTAGAGGACAGGCGAACCTACGAGCAGTACTTC. Amino acids: CASSLEDRRTYEQYF.

This clone was counted many times. The chain links TRBV6-5 to TRBJ1-4, with no clear D. V lost 5 bases and J 7 bases, leaving 14 bases between the germline ends. The CDR3 is made up of 14 amino acids. The germline CDR1 and CDR2 sequences are MNHEY and SVGAGI. The CDR3 loop reads CASSPDKWAEKLFF. CDR3 in DNA: TGTGCCAGCAGTCCCGATAAGTGGGCTGAAAAACTGTTTTTT.

The V call is TRBV5-6, the J call TRBJ2-7, with 7 positions matching TRBD1. The CDR3 length is 14 residues. V trimming: 0 bases; J trimming: 5 bases; junction bases outside the gene matches: 5. In germline, CDR1 is SGHDT, CDR2 YYEEEE. DNA for the CDR3: TGTGCCAGCAGCTTGGGACAGGGATCTAACGAGCAGTACTTC. Its translation: CASSLGQGSNEQYF.

The CDR3 nucleotides are TGTGCCAGCAGCCGATCTAGCGGTCGCACAGATACGCAGTATTTT. It specifies CASSRSSGRTDTQYF. The chain combines TRBV7-9 with TRBJ2-3; TRBD2 agrees at 7 bases. Germline trimming cut 5 bases from V and 1 base from J; bases unmatched to any gene: 6. Germline CDR1 and CDR2: SEHNR and FQNEAQ (reference sequence). This CDR3 has 15 amino acids.

The chain has TRBV29-1 and TRBJ2-3; 8 bases match TRBD2. CDR1 SQVTM and CDR2 ANQGSEA come from the germline V gene. The CDR3 length is 13 residues. CDR3 residues: CTTGGEPTDTQYF. The CDR3 nucleotides read TGCACCACGGGAGGGGAGCCCACAGATACGCAGTATTTT.

V usage is TRBV29-1 and J usage is TRBJ2-5; 8 bases line up with TRBD1. Germline V gene sequence: CDR1 SQVTM, CDR2 ANQGSEA. This CDR3 region has 16 residues. V dropped 6 bases and J dropped 1; count of bases not matched to a gene: 13. CDR3 DNA: TGCAGCGTCCAGTCCGGGACAGGATCCTCCCAAGAGACCCAGTACTTC. It yields the protein CSVQSGTGSSQETQYF. Based on the CDR3 plus reference TRBV29-1 and TRBJ2-5, the full variable domain is SAVISQKPSRDICQRGTSLTIQCQVDSQVTMMFWYRQQPGQSLTLIATANQGSEATYESGFVIDKFPISRPNLTFSTLTVSNMSPEDSSIYLCSVQSGTGSSQETQYFGPGTRLLVL.

In its sample, this clone was seen a few times. The chain recombines TRBV7-2 with TRBJ2-7, with D possibly matching TRBD2 (5 bases). This CDR3 has 16 residues. V lost 0 bases and J 2 bases, leaving 14 bases between the germline ends. Germline assignment: CDR1 SGHTA and CDR2 FQGNSA. Here the CDR3 DNA reads TGTGCCAGCAGCTTAGCTCCATTCTCGGGGACCTACGAGCAGTACTTC. It codes for CASSLAPFSGTYEQYF.

This clone has just a few counts. This chain connects TRBV5-1 to TRBJ2-1; possibly TRBD1 or TRBD2 for D (5 bases each). CDR3 length: 16 residues. Trimming removed 4 bases from V and 5 bases from J, with 19 bases in between. Germline V CDR1 and CDR2: SGHRS, YFSETQ. DNA for the CDR3: TGCGCCAGCAGCGAGAACGGGGTGGGGGACCACAATGAGCAGTTCTTC. It is translated as CASSENGVGDHNEQFF.